These 18 T cell receptor beta chains came from one sample sequenced in a study of response to subunit inactivated influenza vaccine. One entry per CDR3 protein results from TCRdb running MiXCR on the RT-PCR reads. Here the sample spans approximately 500,000 distinct CDR3 sequences, under 30% being singletons. Another study also made use of these data, one on T cells expressing NK-cell markers. From that second work: As the method of synthesis, 5'RACE template switching with UMIs yielded TCR beta cDNA.

Sequencing was performed on CD4+ T cells sorted from PBMCs, taken 11 to 12 days after vaccination. The origin of the receptors is a man aged 50 to 60 who received an inactivated influenza vaccine.

V is TRBV7-2 and J is TRBJ2-1, with 9 bases aligning to TRBD1. Germline loops: CDR1 SGHTA, CDR2 FQGNSA. After removal of 3 bases from V and 8 bases from J, the junction contained 11 bases not matched to a gene. The CDR3 extends over 16 amino acids. The CDR3 bases are TGTGCCAGCAGCTTCTACGCGGGACAGGGAAACGATGAGCAGTTCTTC. It specifies CASSFYAGQGNDEQFF.

The chain joins TRBV12-3 or TRBV12-4 to TRBJ2-6; no clear D. The CDR3 is 17 amino acids. V lost 3 bases and J lost 2, with 14 bases in between. CDR3 residues: CASSLARPPAGANVLTF. As DNA, the CDR3 is TGTGCCAGCAGTTTGGCGCGTCCTCCCGCTGGGGCCAACGTCCTGACTTTC.

This clonotype turned up a few times. The gene calls are TRBV9 and TRBJ2-1, with TRBD2 as a possible D gene (6 bases). V was trimmed by 2 bases and J by 4 bases, leaving 13 bases between them. The germline CDR1 and CDR2 sequences are SGDLS and YYNGEE. The CDR3 spans 15 residues. CDR3 in amino acids: CASSVQLGGYNEQFF. The CDR3 DNA is TGTGCCAGCAGCGTCCAGTTGGGGGGTTACAATGAGCAGTTCTTC.

The chain has TRBV12-3 or TRBV12-4 and TRBJ2-1; 8 bases are shared with TRBD2. This CDR3 region has 14 residues. V shed 6 bases and J 9 bases; nucleotides not matched to a gene: 10. The CDR3 reads CASRLTGTRLEQFF. As DNA, the CDR3 is TGTGCCAGCAGACTTACCGGGACTAGGCTTGAGCAGTTCTTC.

In its sample, this clonotype was seen a few times. The J gene is TRBJ2-1, the V gene TRBV14; 8 nucleotides line up with TRBD1. The CDR3 loop spans 15 amino acids. Per the germline V gene, CDR1 is SGHDN and CDR2 is FVKESK. After removal of 3 bases from V and 7 bases from J, the junction contained 8 bases not matched to a gene. The CDR3 spells CASSHLRTGTNEQFF. CDR3 coding DNA: TGTGCCAGCAGCCACCTTAGGACAGGGACGAATGAGCAGTTCTTC.

The rearrangement links TRBV18 to TRBJ1-5; the match to TRBD1 covers 9 bases. The germline V gene encodes CDR1 KGHSH and CDR2 LQKENI. The CDR3 extends over 16 amino acids. J gave up 1 base and V 2 bases, and 3 bases lay outside the gene matches. CDR3 nucleotide sequence: TGTGCCAGCTCACCAACCGGGACAGGGAGCAATCAGCCCCAGCATTTT. Translated: CASSPTGTGSNQPQHF.

This clonotype appeared a few times. The chain employs TRBV15 and TRBJ2-2; TRBD1 matches at 9 bases. The CDR3 runs to 16 residues. Germline V CDR1 and CDR2: LNHNV, YYDKDF (reference sequence). The junction had 11 bases not matched to a gene; V was cut back by 6 bases and J by 6 bases. The CDR3 DNA sequence: TGTGCCACCAGAGCTAATACAGGGGGCGGTTCCGGGGAGCTGTTTTTT. Translated, it gives CATRANTGGGSGELFF.

The rearrangement links TRBV3-1 to TRBJ2-1; TRBD2 aligns across 8 bases. Germline CDR1 and CDR2: LGHDT and YNNKEL (reference sequence). V lost 0 bases, J lost 7 bases, and 8 bases stayed unmatched. The CDR3 covers 16 residues. CDR3 protein: CASSQETGGAGNEQFF. CDR3 nucleotide sequence: TGTGCCAGCAGCCAAGAAACGGGGGGGGCTGGGAATGAGCAGTTCTTC.

The J gene is TRBJ2-3, the V gene TRBV5-1; D is unresolved. This CDR3 is 17 amino acids long. Deletions cut 4 bases from V and 0 bases from J, with 18 bases between. Germline V gene sequence: CDR1 SGHRS, CDR2 YFSETQ. CDR3 nucleotide sequence: TGCGCCAGCAGCCGGTCGGGTGCGTATTCGAGCACAGATACGCAGTATTTT. Encoded protein: CASSRSGAYSSTDTQYF.

The chain couples TRBV20-1 to TRBJ2-3, with D perhaps matching TRBD1 (6 bases). The CDR3 has 17 amino acids. Trimming cost V 3 bases and J 0 bases, with 19 bases left between them. Germline V gene sequence: CDR1 DFQATT, CDR2 SNEGSKA (reference sequence). The CDR3 DNA sequence: TGCAGTGCTAGTGGCGTTCCCGGGACAACTAGCACAGATACGCAGTATTTT. Encoded protein: CSASGVPGTTSTDTQYF.

V gene TRBV18 combines with J gene TRBJ2-5; TRBD1 matches at 11 bases. V gave up 2 bases and J gave up 5 bases; unmatched junction bases: 4. The CDR3 covers 15 residues. The germline gives CDR1 KGHSH, CDR2 LQKENI. CDR3 nucleotides: TGTGCCAGCTCACCATGGACAGGGGGCGCGGAGACCCAGTACTTC. This codes for CASSPWTGGAETQYF.

This clonotype was counted a few times. The chain couples TRBV9 to TRBJ1-5; weak D call: TRBD1 (5 bases). Germline CDR1 is SGDLS and CDR2 is YYNGEE. The CDR3 consists of 15 residues. Trimming took 0 bases from V and 2 from J, leaving 9 bases between them. This CDR3 is CASSVAGHGNQPQHF. As DNA, the CDR3 is TGTGCCAGCAGCGTAGCAGGGCATGGCAATCAGCCCCAGCATTTT.

The chain has TRBV20-1 and TRBJ1-4; 7 bases fit TRBD1. The CDR3 loop spans 15 amino acids. Unmatched junction bases numbered 9, after V lost 0 bases and J lost 8 bases. The V gene's germline CDR1 is DFQATT and CDR2 SNEGSKA (reference sequence). CDR3 nucleotides: TGCAGTGCTAGAGACCGGACAGGAGTTTTGGAAAAACTGTTTTTT. It codes for CSARDRTGVLEKLFF.

This clonotype showed up many times. This rearrangement joins TRBV10-2 to TRBJ1-1; unclear D gene. The CDR3 is 13 amino acids. Germline CDR1 is WSHSY and CDR2 is SAAADI. V dropped 4 bases and J dropped 2 bases, with 8 bases sitting between them. DNA for the CDR3: TGCGCCAGCAGTGTCAAGAGAAACACTGAAGCTTTCTTT. Encoded protein: CASSVKRNTEAFF.

This clonotype was recorded a few times. This chain connects TRBV7-2 to TRBJ1-3; D possibly corresponds to TRBD1 (5 bases). CDR1 is SGHTA and CDR2 is FQGNSA in the germline V gene. V shed 0 bases and J shed 2 bases, with 14 bases lying between them. This CDR3 has 17 amino acids. The CDR3 coding sequence is TGTGCCAGCAGCTTAGCGCAGATAGGGGCGACTGGAAACACCATATATTTT. It encodes CASSLAQIGATGNTIYF. The whole variable domain, filled in from reference TRBV7-2 and TRBJ1-3, reads GAGVSQSPSNKVTEKGKDVELRCDPISGHTALYWYRQSLGQGLEFLIYFQGNSAPDKSGLPSDRFSAERTGGSVSTLTIQRTQQEDSAVYLCASSLAQIGATGNTIYFGEGSWLTVV.

In its sample, this clonotype was seen a few times. The gene calls are TRBV6-5 and TRBJ2-1; TRBD2 matches 13 bases. The germline V gene has CDR1 MNHEY and CDR2 SVGAGI. The V and J ends lost 4 bases and 9 bases, in that order; junction bases with no gene match: 6. This CDR3 comprises 15 residues. The CDR3 DNA sequence: TGTGCCAGCAGTTCCGGGACTAGCGGGGCAGGTGAGCAGTTCTTC. Translating it yields CASSSGTSGAGEQFF.

This clonotype appeared many times. The V gene is TRBV25-1, the J gene TRBJ2-5; no clear D. The CDR3 is made up of 14 amino acids. V lost 6 bases and J lost 5, with 16 bases in between. Germline V gene lookup returns CDR1 MGHDK and CDR2 SYGVNS. CDR3 amino acids: CASSLGPPAETQYF. The CDR3 nucleotides are TGTGCCAGCAGCCTTGGCCCGCCGGCGGAGACCCAGTACTTC.

This clonotype was observed at least ten times. The chain recombines TRBV5-8 with TRBJ1-2; D possibly corresponds to TRBD1 (6 bases). Trimming took 1 base from V and 2 from J, leaving 12 bases between them. CDR1 is SGHTS, CDR2 YDEGEE, per germline. The CDR3 has 15 amino acids. The CDR3 coding sequence is TGTGCCAGCAGCTTGACAGGGCTGAGGAACTATGGCTACACCTTC. Amino acid sequence: CASSLTGLRNYGYTF.